The text below deals with one T cell receptor (beta chain). This sample is drawn from a study of blood T cell repertoires in COVID-19. Study-wide context: The study drew acute and convalescent COVID-19 samples from the United States, Italy and Spain.

TCRdb's table, derived via immunoSEQ multiplex PCR, lists solely in-frame clones and lacks some. The profile shows some 330,000 clones, around four fifths of them singletons. All enrollees were roughly 18 to 89 years old and from 24 US areas. V lost 3 bases and J lost 6; bases outside the gene matches: 8. CDR3 size: 15 residues. Looked up from germline, CDR1 is LNHDA and CDR2 is SQIVND (reference sequence). This clonotype was sampled from a woman between 45 and 65 years old who had recovered from COVID-19. The chain is built from TRBV19 and TRBJ1-5; 7 bases are shared with TRBD1. Material for sequencing was PBMCs or T cells enriched from blood (not recorded which). DNA for the CDR3: TGTGCCAGTAGTATTGTGGCAGGGGGTGGTCAGCCCCAGCATTTT. It codes for CASSIVAGGGQPQHF.